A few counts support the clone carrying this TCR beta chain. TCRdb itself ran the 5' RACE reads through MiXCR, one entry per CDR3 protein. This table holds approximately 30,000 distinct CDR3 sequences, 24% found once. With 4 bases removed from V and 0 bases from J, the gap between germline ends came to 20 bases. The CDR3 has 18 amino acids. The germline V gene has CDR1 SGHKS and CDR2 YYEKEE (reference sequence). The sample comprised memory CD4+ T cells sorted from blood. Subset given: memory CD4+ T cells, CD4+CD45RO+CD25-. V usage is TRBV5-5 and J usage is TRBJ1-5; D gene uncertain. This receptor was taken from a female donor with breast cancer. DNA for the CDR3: TGTGCCAGCAGCGGATCTCGGGTGGTCGATATTAGCAATCAGCCCCAGCATTTT. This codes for CASSGSRVVDISNQPQHF. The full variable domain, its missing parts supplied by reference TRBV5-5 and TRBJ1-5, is DAGVTQSPTHLIKTRGQQVTLRCSPISGHKSVSWYQQVLGQGPQFIFQYYEKEERGRGNFPDRFSARQFPNYSSELNVNALLLGDSALYLCASSGSRVVDISNQPQHFGDGTRLSIL.